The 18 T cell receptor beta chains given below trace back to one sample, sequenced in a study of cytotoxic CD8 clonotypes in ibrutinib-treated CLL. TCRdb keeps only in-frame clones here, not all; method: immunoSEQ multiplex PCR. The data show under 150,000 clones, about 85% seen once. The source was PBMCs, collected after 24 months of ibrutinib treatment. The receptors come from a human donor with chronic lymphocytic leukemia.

This CDR3 is CASSLIGGNEQFF. DNA of the CDR3: TGTGCCAGCAGCCTAATAGGGGGGAATGAGCAGTTCTTC. The V and J genes are TRBV2 and TRBJ2-1, with D perhaps assigned TRBD1 or TRBD2 (6 bases each). V lost 6 bases to trimming and J lost 7 bases, with 13 bases between them. Per germline, CDR1 SNHLY and CDR2 FYNNEI. The length of the CDR3 is 13 residues. The complete variable domain, with remaining parts taken from reference TRBV2 and TRBJ2-1, reads EPEVTQTPSHQVTQMGQEVILRCVPISNHLYFYWYRQILGQKVEFLVSFYNNEISEKSEIFDDQFSVERPDGSNFTLKIRSTKLEDSAMYFCASSLIGGNEQFFGPGTRLTVL.

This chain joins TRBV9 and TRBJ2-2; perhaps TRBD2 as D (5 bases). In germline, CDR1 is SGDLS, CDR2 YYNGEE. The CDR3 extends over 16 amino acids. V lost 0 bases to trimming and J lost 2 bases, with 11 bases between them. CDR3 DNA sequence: TGTGCCAGCAGCGTAGGGGCTAGCATTAACACCGGGGAGCTGTTTTTT. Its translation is CASSVGASINTGELFF.

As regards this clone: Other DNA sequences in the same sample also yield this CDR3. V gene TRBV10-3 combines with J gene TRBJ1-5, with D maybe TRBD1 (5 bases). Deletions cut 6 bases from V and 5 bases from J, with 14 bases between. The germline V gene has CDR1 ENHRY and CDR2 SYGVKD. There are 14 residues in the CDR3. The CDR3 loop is CAIRTGRDDQPQHF. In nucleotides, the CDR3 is TGTGCCATCAGGACGGGACGTGATGATCAGCCCCAGCATTTT.

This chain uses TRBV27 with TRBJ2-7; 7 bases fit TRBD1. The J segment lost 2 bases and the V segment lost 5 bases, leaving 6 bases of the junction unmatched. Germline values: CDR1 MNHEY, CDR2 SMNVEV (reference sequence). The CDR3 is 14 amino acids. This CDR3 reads CASSPLTGPYEQYF. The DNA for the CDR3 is TGTGCCAGCAGTCCCTTGACAGGGCCCTACGAGCAGTACTTC.

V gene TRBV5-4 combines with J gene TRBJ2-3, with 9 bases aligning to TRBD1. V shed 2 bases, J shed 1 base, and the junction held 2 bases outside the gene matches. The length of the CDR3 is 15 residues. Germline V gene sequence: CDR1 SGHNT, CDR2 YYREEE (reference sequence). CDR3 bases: TGTGCCAGCAGCTTCCGGACAGGGGGCACAGATACGCAGTATTTT. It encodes CASSFRTGGTDTQYF.

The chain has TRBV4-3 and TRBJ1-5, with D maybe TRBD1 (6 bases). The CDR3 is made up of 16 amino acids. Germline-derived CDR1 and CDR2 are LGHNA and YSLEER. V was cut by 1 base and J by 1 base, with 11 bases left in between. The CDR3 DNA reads TGCGCCAGCAGCCAAGGAACAGGGCTGAGCAATCAGCCCCAGCATTTT. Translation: CASSQGTGLSNQPQHF.

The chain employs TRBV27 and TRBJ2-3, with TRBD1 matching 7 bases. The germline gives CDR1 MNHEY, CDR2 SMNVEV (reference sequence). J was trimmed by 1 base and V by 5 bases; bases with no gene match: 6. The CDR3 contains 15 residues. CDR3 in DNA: TGTGCCAGCAGTGCCAGACAGGGACGCACAGATACGCAGTATTTT. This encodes CASSARQGRTDTQYF.

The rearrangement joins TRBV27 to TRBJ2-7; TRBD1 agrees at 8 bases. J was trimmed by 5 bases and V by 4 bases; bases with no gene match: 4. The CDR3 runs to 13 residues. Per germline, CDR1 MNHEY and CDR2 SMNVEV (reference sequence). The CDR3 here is CASSSQGANEQYF. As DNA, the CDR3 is TGTGCCAGCAGTTCGCAGGGGGCAAACGAGCAGTACTTC.

The CDR3 sequence is CASSRISNQPQHF. Here the CDR3 DNA reads TGTGCCAGCAGCCGAATCAGTAATCAGCCCCAGCATTTT. This rearrangement joins TRBV7-2 to TRBJ1-5; D unclear. Looked up from germline, CDR1 is SGHTA and CDR2 is FQGNSA. V lost 5 bases to trimming and J lost 4 bases, with 9 bases between them. This CDR3 spans 13 amino acids.

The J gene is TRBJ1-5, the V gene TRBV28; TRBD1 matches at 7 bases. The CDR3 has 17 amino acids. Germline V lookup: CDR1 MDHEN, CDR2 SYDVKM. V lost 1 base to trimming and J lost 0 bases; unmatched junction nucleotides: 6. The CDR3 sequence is CASSLSGTAYSNQPQHF. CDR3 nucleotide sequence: TGTGCCAGCAGTTTATCTGGGACAGCGTATAGCAATCAGCCCCAGCATTTT.

CDR3 in DNA: TGTGCCTGGAGTGCAACCCAAGCAGGGGCGTCGCAGTATTTT. It encodes CAWSATQAGASQYF. The chain uses TRBV30 and TRBJ2-3; D is perhaps TRBD1 (6 bases). V shed 1 base and J shed 10 bases, with 18 bases lying between them. The CDR3 totals 14 residues. CDR1 GTSNPN and CDR2 SVGIG come from the germline V gene (reference sequence).

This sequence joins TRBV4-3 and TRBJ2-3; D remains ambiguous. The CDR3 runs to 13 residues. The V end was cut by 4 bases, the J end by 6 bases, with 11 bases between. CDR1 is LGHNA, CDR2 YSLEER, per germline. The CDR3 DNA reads TGCGCCAGCAGCCTCCCGCCAGAGGATACGCAGTATTTT. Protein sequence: CASSLPPEDTQYF.

The CDR3 here is CASTPQPFPGELFF. The CDR3 DNA follows: TGTGCCAGCACCCCCCAGCCATTCCCCGGGGAGCTGTTTTTT. The V gene is TRBV7-8, the J gene TRBJ2-2; D is undetermined. This CDR3 contains 14 residues. In germline, CDR1 is SGHVS, CDR2 FQNEAQ. Trimming stripped 7 bases from V and 6 bases from J, with 15 bases between.

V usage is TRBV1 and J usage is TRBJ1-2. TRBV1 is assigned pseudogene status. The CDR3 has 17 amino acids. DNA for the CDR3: TGCACCAGCAGCCAAGGTCCAGGGACCCGATGTCACTATGGCTACACCTTC. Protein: CTSSQGPGTRCHYGYTF.

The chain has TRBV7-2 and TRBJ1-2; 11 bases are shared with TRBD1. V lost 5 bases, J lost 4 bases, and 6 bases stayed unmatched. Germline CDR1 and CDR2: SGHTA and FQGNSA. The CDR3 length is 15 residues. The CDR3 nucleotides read TGTGCCAGCAGCCCAGGACAGGGGGCGGCCTATGGCTACACCTTC. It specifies CASSPGQGAAYGYTF.

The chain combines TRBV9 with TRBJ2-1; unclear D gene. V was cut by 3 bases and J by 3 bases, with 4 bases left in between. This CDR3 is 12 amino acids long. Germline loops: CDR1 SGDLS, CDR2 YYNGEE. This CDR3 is CASSELYNEQFF. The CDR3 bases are TGTGCCAGCAGCGAACTCTACAATGAGCAGTTCTTC.

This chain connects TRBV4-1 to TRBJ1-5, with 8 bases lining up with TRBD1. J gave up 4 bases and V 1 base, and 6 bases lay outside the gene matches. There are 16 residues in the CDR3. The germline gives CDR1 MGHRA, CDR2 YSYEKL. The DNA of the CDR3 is TGCGCCAGCAGCCAAGGGACAGGGATACCTAATCAGCCCCAGCATTTT. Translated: CASSQGTGIPNQPQHF.

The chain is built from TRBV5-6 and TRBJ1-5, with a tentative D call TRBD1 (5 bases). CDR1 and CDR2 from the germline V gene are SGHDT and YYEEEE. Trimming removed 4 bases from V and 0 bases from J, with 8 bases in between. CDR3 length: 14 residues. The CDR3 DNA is TGTGCCAGCAGCCAGGGATATAGCAATCAGCCCCAGCATTTT. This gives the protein CASSQGYSNQPQHF.